The 21 T cell receptor beta chains presented below share a single source sample, sequenced in a study of molecular identifiers for immune sequencing clone quantification. TCRdb itself ran the PCR reads through MiXCR, one entry per CDR3 protein. The table shows about 640,000 distinct CDR3 sequences, with roughly 21% occurring only once. Sequenced sample: naive CD8+ T cells from blood, with Jurkat cell RNA spiked in. The subset here: FACS-sorted CD8+CD4-CCR7+CD45RA+ naive T cells. Receptor source: a human donor in good health. Some libraries in this study had Jurkat cell RNA spiked in.

The CDR3 DNA is TGCAGCGTAGGGACTACCGGGCCCAATGAGCAGTTCTTC. Translated, it gives CSVGTTGPNEQFF. V gene TRBV29-1 combines with J gene TRBJ2-1, with 7 bases matching TRBD2. The CDR3 sequence is 13 residues long. Trimming at V came to 6 bases and at J to 6 bases, leaving 8 bases not matched to a gene. The germline gives CDR1 SQVTM, CDR2 ANQGSEA.

The sample holds many counts of this clonotype. The gene calls are TRBV4-3 and TRBJ2-5; weak D call: TRBD1 (5 bases). Trimming took off 0 bases at V and 5 bases at J, with 13 bases between the two ends. Germline V CDR1 and CDR2: LGHNA, YSLEER. The CDR3 has 15 amino acids. CDR3 nucleotide sequence: TGCGCCAGCAGCCAAGAATCCGGCAGGGCCGAGACCCAGTACTTC. This gives the protein CASSQESGRAETQYF.

This clonotype has at least ten counts. The V gene is TRBV24-1, the J gene TRBJ2-5, with D perhaps TRBD1 (6 bases). V was cut by 3 bases and J by 3 bases, with 10 bases left in between. The CDR3 is 14 residues long. Per the germline V gene, CDR1 is KGHDR and CDR2 is SFDVKD. DNA of the CDR3: TGTGCCACCAGTGATCGGACAGCAAAAGAGACCCAGTACTTC. Translation: CATSDRTAKETQYF.

Comment on this clonotype: A much larger clone lies one base from this, so it may be a read error. The chain couples TRBV9 to TRBJ2-2, with D perhaps TRBD1 (5 bases). The V and J ends lost 6 bases and 5 bases respectively, with 11 bases between them. The CDR3 runs to 13 residues. Germline assignment: CDR1 SGDLS and CDR2 YYNGEE. This CDR3 is CASNKGYTGELFF. The CDR3 coding sequence is TGTGCCAGCAACAAGGGGTATACCGGGGAGCTGTTTTTT.

Turning to this clonotype: Lacking the conserved final phenylalanine or tryptophan, this CDR3 likely reflects a read error. This chain joins TRBV27 and TRBJ2-6; D remains ambiguous. The germline V and J ends were trimmed by 2 bases and 1 base, with 9 bases remaining between them. From germline, CDR1 is MNHEY and CDR2 SMNVEV (reference sequence). The CDR3 consists of 16 residues. CDR3 coding DNA: TGTGCCAGCAGTTTACTCGGAGTATCTGGGGCCAACGTCCTGACTCTC. It specifies CASSLLGVSGANVLTL.

In this sample, this clonotype turned up many times. The chain recombines TRBV5-3 with TRBJ1-4, with D unresolved. TRBV5-3 is noted as an ORF with a role that remains uncertain. The V end was cut by 8 bases, the J end by 4 bases, with 12 bases between. This CDR3 is 13 amino acids long. In nucleotides, the CDR3 is TGTGCCAGCAGCATCCACAGTAATGAAAAACTGTTTTTT. Its protein is CASSIHSNEKLFF.

This clonotype has only a few counts. The chain uses TRBV27 and TRBJ2-3, with 9 bases lining up with TRBD2. CDR1 MNHEY and CDR2 SMNVEV come from the germline V gene (reference sequence). J was trimmed by 6 bases and V by 4 bases; bases with no gene match: 8. The CDR3 sequence is 15 residues long. CDR3 loop: CASSWVSGRRDTQYF. DNA for the CDR3: TGTGCCAGCAGTTGGGTCAGCGGGAGGAGGGATACGCAGTATTTT.

Regarding this clonotype: This CDR3 fails to terminate in the conserved phenylalanine or tryptophan, so it likely reflects a read error. CDR3 sequence: CASSLGFQGAIDTQYL. The CDR3 region has the DNA TGTGCCAGCAGCTTAGGTTTTCAGGGGGCAATAGATACGCAGTATCTT. V gene TRBV11-2 combines with J gene TRBJ2-3; TRBD1 matches at 8 bases. This CDR3 is 16 amino acids long. The ends lost 1 base at V and 5 bases at J; junction bases unmatched: 8. Germline lookup yields CDR1 SGHAT and CDR2 FQNNGV.

The chain uses TRBV20-1 and TRBJ1-1; D is possibly TRBD1 (6 bases). V lost 0 bases, J lost 4 bases, and 21 bases lay in between. This CDR3 region has 17 residues. Germline CDR1 reads DFQATT; CDR2 reads SNEGSKA (reference sequence). The CDR3: CSARDKGGETVLTEAFF. DNA of the CDR3: TGCAGTGCTAGAGATAAAGGGGGAGAGACAGTTCTCACTGAAGCTTTCTTT.

The rearrangement links TRBV24-1 to TRBJ2-3, with 8 bases that match TRBD1. Per germline, CDR1 KGHDR and CDR2 SFDVKD. The V and J ends lost 5 bases and 4 bases, in that order; junction bases with no gene match: 10. The CDR3 is 16 residues long. The CDR3 here is CATSGAGTGAPDTQYF. In nucleotides, the CDR3 is TGTGCCACCAGTGGCGCCGGGACAGGAGCCCCAGATACGCAGTATTTT.

This clonotype was picked up many times. The genes are TRBV20-1 and TRBJ1-5; tentatively, D is TRBD1 (5 bases). This CDR3 is built from 14 residues. Germline-derived CDR1 and CDR2 are DFQATT and SNEGSKA (reference sequence). Trimming removed 5 bases at V and 0 bases at J, with 11 bases between. The CDR3 loop reads CSAPDQGSNQPQHF. DNA for the CDR3: TGCAGTGCTCCAGACCAGGGTAGCAATCAGCCCCAGCATTTT.

Concerning this clonotype: Just one base apart from a much larger clone, this may be a read error. The CDR3 region is CASSSVSLREKLFF. CDR3 nucleotides: TGTGCCAGCAGCTCCGTCTCCCTTCGGGAAAAACTGTTTTTT. The V call is TRBV7-9, the J call TRBJ1-4; D call uncertain. The V end was cut by 4 bases, the J end by 8 bases, with 14 bases between. The length of the CDR3 is 14 residues. The germline V gene encodes CDR1 SEHNR and CDR2 FQNEAQ (reference sequence). Based on the CDR3 plus reference TRBV7-9 and TRBJ1-4, the full variable domain is DTGVSQNPRHKITKRGQNVTFRCDPISEHNRLYWYRQTLGQGPEFLTYFQNEAQLEKSRLLSDRFSAERPKGSFSTLEIQRTEQGDSAMYLCASSSVSLREKLFFGSGTQLSVL.

This clonotype occurred a few times. The chain joins TRBV19 to TRBJ1-5; D is unresolved. The ends were cut back, 4 bases at V and 7 bases at J, with 8 bases in the middle. Germline CDR1 is LNHDA and CDR2 is SQIVND (reference sequence). The CDR3 is made up of 12 amino acids. CDR3 coding DNA: TGTGCCAGTAGTAAGGGAATACAGCCCCAGCATTTT. Translated, it gives CASSKGIQPQHF. The full variable domain, rest sourced from reference TRBV19 and TRBJ1-5, is DGGITQSPKYLFRKEGQNVTLSCEQNLNHDAMYWYRQDPGQGLRLIYYSQIVNDFQKGDIAEGYSVSREKKESFPLTVTSAQKNPTAFYLCASSKGIQPQHFGDGTRLSIL.

This clonotype was observed many times. The chain is built from TRBV25-1 and TRBJ2-7; D is undetermined. CDR3 length: 12 residues. Trimming stripped 3 bases from V and 3 bases from J, with 6 bases between. Germline CDR1 MGHDK, CDR2 SYGVNS. CDR3 in amino acids: CASSDTVYEQYF. The CDR3 DNA sequence: TGTGCCAGCAGTGACACAGTCTACGAGCAGTACTTC.

The genes are TRBV5-6 and TRBJ1-6; D is undetermined. The V end lost 0 bases, the J end lost 14 bases, and 18 bases lay between the germline ends. The CDR3 is 15 amino acids. CDR1 SGHDT and CDR2 YYEEEE come from the germline V gene. The CDR3 sequence is CASSLESSAVLSLHF. The CDR3 bases are TGTGCCAGCAGCTTGGAAAGCTCGGCGGTTTTATCCCTCCACTTT.

The chain combines TRBV20-1 with TRBJ2-7; D unresolved. Germline V gene sequence: CDR1 DFQATT, CDR2 SNEGSKA (reference sequence). V lost 3 bases and J lost 1, with 10 bases in between. This CDR3 has 13 residues. The CDR3 nucleotides are TGCAGTGCTAGTTCCAGCCGGTCCTACGAGCAGTACTTC. It translates to CSASSSRSYEQYF.

Notes on this clonotype: A much larger clone sits a single nucleotide away, making a read error possible. The chain carries TRBV4-3 and TRBJ2-7, with TRBD1 identical over 9 bases. CDR1 LGHNA and CDR2 YSLEER come from the germline V gene. Losses at the gene ends were 2 bases for V and 2 bases for J; bases not matched to a gene: 4. The CDR3 runs to 15 residues. The CDR3 reads CASSQNDRGAYEQYF. The CDR3, as DNA: TGCGCCAGCAGCCAAAACGACAGGGGGGCCTACGAGCAGTACTTC.

This clonotype was seen a few times. The chain carries TRBV12-3 or TRBV12-4 and TRBJ1-4; unclear D gene. Trimming stripped 6 bases from V and 6 bases from J, with 20 bases between. This CDR3 region has 16 residues. This CDR3 reads CASSPPPGNGDEKLFF. CDR3 DNA sequence: TGTGCCAGCAGCCCCCCCCCCGGGAACGGGGATGAAAAACTGTTTTTT.

The chain combines TRBV28 with TRBJ2-1; 12 nucleotides align to TRBD2. The CDR3 sequence is 13 residues long. The germline CDR1 and CDR2 sequences are MDHEN and SYDVKM. J gave up 10 bases and V 4 bases, and 2 bases lay outside the gene matches. CDR3 DNA: TGTGCCAGCAGTTCTGGACTAGCGGGAGAGCAGTTCTTC. Protein product: CASSSGLAGEQFF.

In its sample, this clonotype was seen many times. This chain connects TRBV15 to TRBJ2-3; 9 bases map to TRBD2. The ends lost 0 bases at V and 1 base at J; junction bases unmatched: 2. The CDR3 sequence is 16 residues long. Germline values: CDR1 LNHNV, CDR2 YYDKDF (reference sequence). The CDR3 region has the DNA TGTGCCACCAGCAGAGATAGGACTAGCGGCACAGATACGCAGTATTTT. Amino acids: CATSRDRTSGTDTQYF.

This clonotype was counted at least ten times. The V and J genes are TRBV24-1 and TRBJ1-5; the D is unclear. Germline CDR1 reads KGHDR; CDR2 reads SFDVKD. V gave up 4 bases and J gave up 4 bases, with 16 bases separating them. The CDR3 loop spans 16 amino acids. The CDR3 is CATSETQLALNQPQHF. CDR3 DNA: TGTGCCACCAGTGAAACACAGCTAGCCTTAAATCAGCCCCAGCATTTT.